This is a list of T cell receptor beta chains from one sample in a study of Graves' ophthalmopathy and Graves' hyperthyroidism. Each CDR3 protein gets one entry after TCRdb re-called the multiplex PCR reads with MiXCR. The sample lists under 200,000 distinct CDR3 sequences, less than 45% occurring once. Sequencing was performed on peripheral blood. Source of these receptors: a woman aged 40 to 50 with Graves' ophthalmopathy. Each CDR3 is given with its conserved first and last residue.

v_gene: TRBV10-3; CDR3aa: CAISVGANYYGYTF
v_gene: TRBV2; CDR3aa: CASSEVMGSPLHF
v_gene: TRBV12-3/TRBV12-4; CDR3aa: CASSLRAGGHLEQYF
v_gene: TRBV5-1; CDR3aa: CASSLGGSNYGYTF
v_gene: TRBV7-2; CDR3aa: CASSLKGALGYTF
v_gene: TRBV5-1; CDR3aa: CASSLGSAFSGYTF
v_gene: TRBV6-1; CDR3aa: CASRPVTKGYEQYF
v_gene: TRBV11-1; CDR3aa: CASSPLTGDQETQYF
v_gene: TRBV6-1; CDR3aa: CASSPRTSGRGYEQYF
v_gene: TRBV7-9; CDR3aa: CASTRGTGNTEAFF
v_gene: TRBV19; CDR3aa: CASSYGSEETQYF
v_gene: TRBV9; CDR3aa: CASSGGTSEDYEQYF
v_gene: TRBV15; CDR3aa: CATSAEGDTYNSPLHF
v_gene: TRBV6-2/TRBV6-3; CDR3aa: CASSHQQERAFF
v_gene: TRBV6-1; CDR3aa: CASSPRRGYEQYF
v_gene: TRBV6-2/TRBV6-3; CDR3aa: CASRYTFGNTIYF
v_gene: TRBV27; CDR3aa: CASRTRGPNYGYTF
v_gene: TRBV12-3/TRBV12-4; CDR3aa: CASSLANYEQYF
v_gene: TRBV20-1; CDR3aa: CSQEREGTDTQYF
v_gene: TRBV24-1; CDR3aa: CATSDIGQGQPQHF
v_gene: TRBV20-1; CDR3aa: CSARDAAGGRETQYF
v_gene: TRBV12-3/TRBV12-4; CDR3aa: CASSGAGSWETQYF
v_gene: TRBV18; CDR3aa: CASSPPATMNTEAFF
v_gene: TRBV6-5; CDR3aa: CASSNQDRNSPLHF
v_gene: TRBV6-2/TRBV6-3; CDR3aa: CASSYSKLTELNTEAFF